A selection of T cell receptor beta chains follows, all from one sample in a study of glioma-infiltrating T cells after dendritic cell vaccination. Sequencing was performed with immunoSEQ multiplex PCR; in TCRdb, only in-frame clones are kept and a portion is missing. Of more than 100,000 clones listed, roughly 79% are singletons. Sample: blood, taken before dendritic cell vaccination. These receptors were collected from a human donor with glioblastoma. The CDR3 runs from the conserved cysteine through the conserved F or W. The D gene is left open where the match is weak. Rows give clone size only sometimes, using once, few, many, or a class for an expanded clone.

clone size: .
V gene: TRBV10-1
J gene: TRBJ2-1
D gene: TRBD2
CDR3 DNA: TGCGCCAGCAGTGCCATAGCGGGGTTATACAATGAGCAGTTCTTC
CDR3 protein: CASSAIAGLYNEQFF

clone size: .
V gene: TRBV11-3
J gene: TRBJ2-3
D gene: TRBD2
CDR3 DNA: TGTGCCAGCAGCCCCGGACTAGCGGGGGGAACTAGCACAGATACGCAGTATTTT
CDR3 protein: CASSPGLAGGTSTDTQYF

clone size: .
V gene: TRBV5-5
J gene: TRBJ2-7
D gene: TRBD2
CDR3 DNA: TGTGCCAGCAGCTTGGTACTAGCGGGGCCCTACGAGCAGTACTTC
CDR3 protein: CASSLVLAGPYEQYF

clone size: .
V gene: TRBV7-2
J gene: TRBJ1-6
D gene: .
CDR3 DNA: TGTGCCAGCAGCTTAGCGCTCTTGGAGTTGAGCTCCTATAATTCACCCCTCCACTTT
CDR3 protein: CASSLALLELSSYNSPLHF

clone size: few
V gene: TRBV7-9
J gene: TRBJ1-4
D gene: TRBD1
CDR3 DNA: TGTGCCAGCACCCTCTCCCGGGACAGCCTCCACCTTGGACTGTTTTTT
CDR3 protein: CASTLSRDSLHLGLFF

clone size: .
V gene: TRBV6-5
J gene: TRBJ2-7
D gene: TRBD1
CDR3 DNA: TGTGCCAGCAGTCGCGGACAGGGGGCTTTTTACGAGCAGTACTTC
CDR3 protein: CASSRGQGAFYEQYF

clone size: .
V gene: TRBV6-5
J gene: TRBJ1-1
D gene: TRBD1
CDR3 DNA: TGTGCCAGCAGCCGCGACAGGGACTGGGACACTGAAGCTTTCTTT
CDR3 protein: CASSRDRDWDTEAFF

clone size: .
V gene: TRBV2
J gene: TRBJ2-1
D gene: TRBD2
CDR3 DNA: TGTGCCAGCACCGAGGGGACTAGCGGGGGGAATCAGTTCTTC
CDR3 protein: CASTEGTSGGNQFF

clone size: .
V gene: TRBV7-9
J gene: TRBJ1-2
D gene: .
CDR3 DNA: TGTGCCAGCAGCCCGATGGACAGAGCTAACTATGGCTACACCTTC
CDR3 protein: CASSPMDRANYGYTF

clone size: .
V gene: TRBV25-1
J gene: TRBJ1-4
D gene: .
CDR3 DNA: TGTGCCAGCAGTGAATTCGGGGGGCGAACTAATGAAAAACTGTTTTTT
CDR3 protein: CASSEFGGRTNEKLFF

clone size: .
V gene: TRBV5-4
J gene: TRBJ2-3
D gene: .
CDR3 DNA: TGTGCCAGCAGCCTTTCCGATACGCAGTATTTT
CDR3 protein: CASSLSDTQYF

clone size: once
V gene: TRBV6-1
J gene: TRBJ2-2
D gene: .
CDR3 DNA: TGTGCCAGCACCACAGGGGGGGCCGGGGAGCTGTTTTTT
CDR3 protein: CASTTGGAGELFF

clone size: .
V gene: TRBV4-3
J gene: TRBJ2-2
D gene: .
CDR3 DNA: TGCGCCAGCAGCCAAGAAACTAACACCGGGGAGCTGTTTTTT
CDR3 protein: CASSQETNTGELFF

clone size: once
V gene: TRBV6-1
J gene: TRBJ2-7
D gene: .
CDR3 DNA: TGTGCCAGCTTGGCCAGAACCTACGAGCAGTACTTC
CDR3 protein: CASLARTYEQYF

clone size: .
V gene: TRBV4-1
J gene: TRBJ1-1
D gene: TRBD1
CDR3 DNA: TGCGCCAGCAGCCAAGAAACAGGGGGGAGTGGTGGCACTGAAGCTTTCTTT
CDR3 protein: CASSQETGGSGGTEAFF

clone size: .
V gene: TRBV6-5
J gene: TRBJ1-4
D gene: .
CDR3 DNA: TGTGCCAGCAGGAGTACAGGGACTAATGAAAAACTGTTTTTT
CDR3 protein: CASRSTGTNEKLFF

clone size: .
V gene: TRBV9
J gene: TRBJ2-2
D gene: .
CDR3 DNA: TGTGCCAGCAGCACATTTACCGGGGAGCTGTTTTTT
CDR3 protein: CASSTFTGELFF

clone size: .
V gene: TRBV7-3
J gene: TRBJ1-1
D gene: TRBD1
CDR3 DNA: TGTGCCAGCAGCTTATCTTCGACAGGGAGATCTGAAGCTTTCTTT
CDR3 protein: CASSLSSTGRSEAFF

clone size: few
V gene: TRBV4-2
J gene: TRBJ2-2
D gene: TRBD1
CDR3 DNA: TGTGCCAGCAGCCCGGGACAGGACACCGGGGAGCTGTTTTTT
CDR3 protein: CASSPGQDTGELFF

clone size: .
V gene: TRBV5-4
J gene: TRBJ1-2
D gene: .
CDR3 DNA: TGTGCCAGCAGGTGGAATCTGGACAGTGTCTATGGCTACACCTTC
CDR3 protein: CASRWNLDSVYGYTF

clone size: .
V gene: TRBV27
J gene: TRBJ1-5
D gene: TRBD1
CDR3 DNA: TGTGCCAGCAGTGGAGCCAGGACAGGGCTGAATCAGCCCCAGCATTTT
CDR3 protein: CASSGARTGLNQPQHF

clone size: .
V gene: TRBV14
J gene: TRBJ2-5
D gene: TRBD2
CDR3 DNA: TGTGCCAGCAGCCAAGGTAGCGGGGGGCCATGGTCGGGGGAGACCCAGTACTTC
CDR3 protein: CASSQGSGGPWSGETQYF

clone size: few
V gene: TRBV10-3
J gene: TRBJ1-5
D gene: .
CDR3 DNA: TGTGCCATCAGTGAGTCGATAGAGGGTCAGCCCCAGCATTTT
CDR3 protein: CAISESIEGQPQHF

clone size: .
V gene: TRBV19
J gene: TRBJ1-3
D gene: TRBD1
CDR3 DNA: TGTGCCAGTAGTATAGATAGCAGGGGGCGAGGAAACACCATATATTTT
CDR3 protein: CASSIDSRGRGNTIYF

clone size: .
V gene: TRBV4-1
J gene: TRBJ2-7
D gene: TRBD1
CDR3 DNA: TGCGCCAGCAGCCAGGCCTTCCGACAGGGCTACGAGCAGTACTTC
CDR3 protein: CASSQAFRQGYEQYF

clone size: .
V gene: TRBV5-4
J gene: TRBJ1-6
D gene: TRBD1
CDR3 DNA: TGTGCCAGCAGCTCAACAGGGGCTAATTCACCCCTCCACTTT
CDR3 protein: CASSSTGANSPLHF

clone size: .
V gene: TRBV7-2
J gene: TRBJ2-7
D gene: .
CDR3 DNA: TGTGCCAGCAGCCCCCGACTGGACGAGCAGTACTTC
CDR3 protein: CASSPRLDEQYF

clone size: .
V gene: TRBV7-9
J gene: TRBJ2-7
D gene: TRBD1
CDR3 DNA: TGTGCCAGCAGCTTAGCGCGAGGGCCAGGGGGTGTGGACGAGCAGTACTTC
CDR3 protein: CASSLARGPGGVDEQYF

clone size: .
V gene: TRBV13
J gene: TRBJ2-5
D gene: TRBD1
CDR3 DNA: TGTGCCAGCAGCTCCTTACAGGGGGAAGAGACCCAGTACTTC
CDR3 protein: CASSSLQGEETQYF

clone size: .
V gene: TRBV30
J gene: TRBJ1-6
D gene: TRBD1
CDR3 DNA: TGTGCCTGGACTGCGGGACAGATTAATTCACCCCTCCACTTT
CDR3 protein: CAWTAGQINSPLHF

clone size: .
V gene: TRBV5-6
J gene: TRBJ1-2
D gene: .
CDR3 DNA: TGTGCCAGCACCCGGGACACCCGAAGTCATACTGGCTACACCTTC
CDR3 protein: CASTRDTRSHTGYTF

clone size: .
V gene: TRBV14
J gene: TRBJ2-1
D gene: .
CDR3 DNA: TGTGCCAGCAGCGCCCTTACTGACTCGACTATTAGGGACAATGAGCAGTTCTTC
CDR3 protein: CASSALTDSTIRDNEQFF

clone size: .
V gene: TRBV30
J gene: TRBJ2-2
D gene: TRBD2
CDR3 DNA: TGTGCTTTCGGGGCGGGGGTGGGCACCGGGGAGCTGTTTTTT
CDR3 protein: CAFGAGVGTGELFF

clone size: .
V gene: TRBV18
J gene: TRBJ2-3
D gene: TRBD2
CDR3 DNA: TGTGCCAGCTCACCCGGGACTAGCGGCACAGATACGCAGTATTTT
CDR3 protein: CASSPGTSGTDTQYF

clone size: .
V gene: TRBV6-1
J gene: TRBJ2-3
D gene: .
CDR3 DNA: TGTGCCAGCAGTGAAAAGCACGAGGGAAGCACAGATACGCAGTATTTT
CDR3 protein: CASSEKHEGSTDTQYF

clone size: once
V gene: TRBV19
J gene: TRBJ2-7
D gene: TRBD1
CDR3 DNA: TGTGCCAGTAGTAACTACGGACAGGGCTCCTACGAGCAGTACTTC
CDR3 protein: CASSNYGQGSYEQYF

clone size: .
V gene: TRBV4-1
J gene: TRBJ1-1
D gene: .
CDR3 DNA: TGCGCCAGCAGCCAAGAGAGGCGGGGTAAGAACACTGAAGCTTTCTTT
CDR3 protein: CASSQERRGKNTEAFF

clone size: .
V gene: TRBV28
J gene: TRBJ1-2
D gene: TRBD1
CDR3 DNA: TGTGCCCTAAATTCGGTGGGGAGGGCCGGGACAGGGGACGACTACACCTTC
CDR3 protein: CALNSVGRAGTGDDYTF

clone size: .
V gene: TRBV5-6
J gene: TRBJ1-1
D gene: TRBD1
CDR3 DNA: TGTGCCAGCAGCTTGCTGGGACAGACAAACACTGAAGCTTTCTTT
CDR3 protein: CASSLLGQTNTEAFF

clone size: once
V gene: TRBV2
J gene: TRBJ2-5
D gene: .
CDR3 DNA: TGTGCCAGCTCCGGGGAAGGCGAGACCCAGTACTTC
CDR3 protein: CASSGEGETQYF

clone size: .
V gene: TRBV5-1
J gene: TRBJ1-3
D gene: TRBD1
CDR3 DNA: TGCGCCAGCAGCTTGGCAGGACAGGGGCTTGGAAACACCATATATTTT
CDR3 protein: CASSLAGQGLGNTIYF

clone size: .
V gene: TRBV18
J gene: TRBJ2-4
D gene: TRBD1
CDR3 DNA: TGTGCCAGCTCACCACCCGGGACAGGGTTCTTAGCCAAAAACATTCAGTACTTC
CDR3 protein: CASSPPGTGFLAKNIQYF

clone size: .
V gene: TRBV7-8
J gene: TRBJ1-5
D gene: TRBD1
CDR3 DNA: TGTGCCAGCAGCTCGGACAGGGTGGATCAGCCCCAGCATTTT
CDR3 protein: CASSSDRVDQPQHF

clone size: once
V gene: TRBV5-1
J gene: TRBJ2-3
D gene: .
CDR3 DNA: TGCGCCAGCAGCTTGACAGTGAGCACAGATACGCAGTATTTT
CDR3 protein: CASSLTVSTDTQYF

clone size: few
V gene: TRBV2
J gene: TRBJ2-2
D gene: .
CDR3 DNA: TGTGCCAGCAGTGGTTTAAACACCGGGGAGCTGTTTTTT
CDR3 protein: CASSGLNTGELFF

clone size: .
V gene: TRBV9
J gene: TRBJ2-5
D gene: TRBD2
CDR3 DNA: TGTGCCAGCAACATCGGACTAGCGGGTCAAGAGACCCAGTACTTC
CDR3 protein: CASNIGLAGQETQYF

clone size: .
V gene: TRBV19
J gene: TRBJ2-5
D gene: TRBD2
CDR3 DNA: TGTGCCAGTGGCAGGACTAGCGGGGGGTCCCGGTGGGAGACCCAGTACTTC
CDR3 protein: CASGRTSGGSRWETQYF